This is a list of T cell receptor beta chains from one sample in a study of cytomegalovirus exposure and HLA in healthy donors. Data came from immunoSEQ multiplex PCR; TCRdb stores just in-frame clones and leaves some out. The sample has some 87,000 clones, around 79% seen once. Sequencing used PBMCs. These receptors were obtained from a woman between 40 and 50 years old in good health and CMV-seropositive. CDR3s leave out the opening cysteine and the closing phenylalanine or tryptophan. The order of the fields is V gene, CDR3 protein.

v_gene: TRBV20-1
CDR3aa: SASPFMGYT

v_gene: TRBV2
CDR3aa: ASRPDADRETYNEQF

v_gene: TRBV5-1
CDR3aa: ASSLLEGVGTGELF

v_gene: TRBV7-9
CDR3aa: ASRGTGGNEKLF

v_gene: TRBV2
CDR3aa: ASTGGPFEKLF

v_gene: TRBV5-1
CDR3aa: ASSLEAVSYNEQF

v_gene: TRBV30
CDR3aa: AWSLSGLAGANEQF

v_gene: TRBV30
CDR3aa: AWSVGLAGYEQY

v_gene: TRBV6-1
CDR3aa: ASSEADRGPGQPQH

v_gene: TRBV2
CDR3aa: ASSEPQGAEKLF

v_gene: TRBV6-1
CDR3aa: ASSETGGVETQY

v_gene: TRBV6-1
CDR3aa: ASSLAGRESDTQY

v_gene: TRBV2
CDR3aa: ASSEGDTLNQPQH

v_gene: TRBV2
CDR3aa: ASSPGTELLQH

v_gene: TRBV6-1
CDR3aa: AAGGVTATNEKLF

v_gene: TRBV6-6
CDR3aa: ASRRGRGTWELF

v_gene: TRBV19
CDR3aa: ASLESSGTQY

v_gene: TRBV6-5
CDR3aa: ASSSTGNQPQH

v_gene: TRBV7-9
CDR3aa: ASSSPGGGYT

v_gene: TRBV6-1
CDR3aa: ASSGTPPGTQY

v_gene: TRBV4-2
CDR3aa: ASSQDGGGTDTQY

v_gene: TRBV2
CDR3aa: ASRPGQANSPLH

v_gene: TRBV5-1
CDR3aa: ASSVASGARAYNEQF

v_gene: TRBV30
CDR3aa: AWSPLRTGLRGYT

v_gene: TRBV5-6
CDR3aa: ASSLGLAGRSSYEQY

v_gene: TRBV6-1
CDR3aa: ASSGSSGRATDTQY

v_gene: TRBV5-6
CDR3aa: ASSPIRGTDTQY

v_gene: TRBV2
CDR3aa: ASSEGTLSNQPQH

v_gene: TRBV2
CDR3aa: ARGGGVSYNEQF

v_gene: TRBV5-1
CDR3aa: ASSPGGTPSNYGYT

v_gene: TRBV5-1
CDR3aa: ASSLVGQTRSGANVLT

v_gene: TRBV6-5
CDR3aa: ASSYSAGEKKLF

v_gene: TRBV2
CDR3aa: ASIQTWQDYNEQF

v_gene: TRBV27
CDR3aa: ASRTGSSYEQY

v_gene: TRBV9
CDR3aa: ASSVPQDARLAGGSGANVLT

v_gene: TRBV28
CDR3aa: ASSLKGFQREGQTQY

v_gene: TRBV7-9
CDR3aa: ASSLGASGRNNEQF

v_gene: TRBV29-1
CDR3aa: SVGQANYGYT

v_gene: TRBV5-1
CDR3aa: ASGATGSMNTEAF

v_gene: TRBV6-4
CDR3aa: ASSPTGRSYGYT

v_gene: TRBV19
CDR3aa: ATQPGGGGTQPQH

v_gene: TRBV2
CDR3aa: ASKDRAMYGYT

v_gene: TRBV4-1
CDR3aa: ASSQSLFGGGIDQPQH

v_gene: TRBV6-6
CDR3aa: ASSLLAGGTDTQY

v_gene: TRBV6-4
CDR3aa: ASGSGGSTGELF